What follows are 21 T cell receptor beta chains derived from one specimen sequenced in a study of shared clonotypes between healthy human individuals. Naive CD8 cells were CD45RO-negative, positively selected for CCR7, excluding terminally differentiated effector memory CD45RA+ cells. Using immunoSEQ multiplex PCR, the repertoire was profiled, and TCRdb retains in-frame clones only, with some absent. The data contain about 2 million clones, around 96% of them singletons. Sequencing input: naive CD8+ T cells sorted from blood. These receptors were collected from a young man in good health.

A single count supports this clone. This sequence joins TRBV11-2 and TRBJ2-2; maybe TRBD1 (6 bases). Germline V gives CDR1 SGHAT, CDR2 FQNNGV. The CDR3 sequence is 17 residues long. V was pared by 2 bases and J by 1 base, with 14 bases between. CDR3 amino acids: CASSLSPETGNTGELFF. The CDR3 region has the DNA TGTGCCAGCAGCTTATCGCCCGAGACAGGGAACACCGGGGAGCTGTTTTTT. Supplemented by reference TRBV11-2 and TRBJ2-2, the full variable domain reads EAGVAQSPRYKIIEKRQSVAFWCNPISGHATLYWYQQILGQGPKLLIQFQNNGVVDDSQLPKDRFSAERLKGVDSTLKIQPAKLEDSAVYLCASSLSPETGNTGELFFGEGSRLTVL.

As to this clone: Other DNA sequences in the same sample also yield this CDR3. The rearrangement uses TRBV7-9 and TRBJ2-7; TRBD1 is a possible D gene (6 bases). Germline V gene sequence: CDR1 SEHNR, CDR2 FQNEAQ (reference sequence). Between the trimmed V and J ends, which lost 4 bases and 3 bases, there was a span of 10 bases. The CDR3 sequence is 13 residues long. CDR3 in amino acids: CASSSTGYYEQYF. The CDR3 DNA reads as TGTGCCAGCAGCTCAACAGGGTACTACGAGCAGTACTTC.

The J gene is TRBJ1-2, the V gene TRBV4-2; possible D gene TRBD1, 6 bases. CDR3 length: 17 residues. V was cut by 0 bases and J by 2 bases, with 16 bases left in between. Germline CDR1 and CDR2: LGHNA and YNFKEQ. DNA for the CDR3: TGTGCCAGCAGCCAAGACACGGGACACCTCTCCAACTATGGCTACACCTTC. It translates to CASSQDTGHLSNYGYTF.

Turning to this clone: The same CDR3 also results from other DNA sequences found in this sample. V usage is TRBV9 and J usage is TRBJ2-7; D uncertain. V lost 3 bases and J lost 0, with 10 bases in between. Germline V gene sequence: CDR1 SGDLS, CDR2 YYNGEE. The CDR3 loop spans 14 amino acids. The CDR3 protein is CASSDGDSSYEQYF. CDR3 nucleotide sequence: TGTGCCAGCAGCGATGGTGATAGCTCCTACGAGCAGTACTTC.

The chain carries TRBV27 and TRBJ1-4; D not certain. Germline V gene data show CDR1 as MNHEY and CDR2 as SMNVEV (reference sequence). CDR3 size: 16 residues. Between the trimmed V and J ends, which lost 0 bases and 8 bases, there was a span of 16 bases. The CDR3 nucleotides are TGTGCCAGCAGTTTATCTGTTTATGCGGGATGGGAAAAACTGTTTTTT. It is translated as CASSLSVYAGWEKLFF.

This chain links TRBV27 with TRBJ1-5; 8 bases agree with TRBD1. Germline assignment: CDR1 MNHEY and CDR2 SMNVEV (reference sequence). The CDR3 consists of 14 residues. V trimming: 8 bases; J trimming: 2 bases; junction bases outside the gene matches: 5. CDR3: CASADRGGNQPQHF. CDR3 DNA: TGTGCCAGCGCCGACAGGGGTGGCAATCAGCCCCAGCATTTT.

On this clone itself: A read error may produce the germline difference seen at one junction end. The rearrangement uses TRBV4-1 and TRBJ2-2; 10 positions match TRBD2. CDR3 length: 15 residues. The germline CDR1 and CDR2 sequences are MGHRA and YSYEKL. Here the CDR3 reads CASRLAGENSGELFF. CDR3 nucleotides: TGCGCCAGCAGGCTAGCGGGAGAGAACTCCGGGGAGCTGTTTTTT.

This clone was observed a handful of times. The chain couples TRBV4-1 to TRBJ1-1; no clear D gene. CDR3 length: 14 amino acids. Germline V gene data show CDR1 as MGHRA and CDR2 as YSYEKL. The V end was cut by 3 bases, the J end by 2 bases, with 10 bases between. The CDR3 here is CASSHRTSNTEAFF. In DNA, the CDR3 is TGCGCCAGCAGCCACAGGACTTCTAACACTGAAGCTTTCTTT.

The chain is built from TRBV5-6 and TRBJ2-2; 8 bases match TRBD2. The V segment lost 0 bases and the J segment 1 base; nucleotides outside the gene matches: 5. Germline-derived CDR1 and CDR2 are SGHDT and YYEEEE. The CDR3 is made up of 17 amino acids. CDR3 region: CASSLDAGGGNTGELFF. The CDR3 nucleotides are TGTGCCAGCAGCTTGGATGCGGGGGGCGGGAACACCGGGGAGCTGTTTTTT.

This CDR3 is CASSYFWREGGYEQYF. The CDR3 region has the DNA TGTGCCAGCAGTTACTTTTGGCGGGAGGGGGGCTACGAGCAGTACTTC. The chain couples TRBV6-5 to TRBJ2-7, with TRBD2 matching 9 bases. V lost 1 base to trimming and J lost 3 bases; unmatched junction nucleotides: 7. Germline CDR1 MNHEY, CDR2 SVGAGI. The CDR3 is 16 residues long.

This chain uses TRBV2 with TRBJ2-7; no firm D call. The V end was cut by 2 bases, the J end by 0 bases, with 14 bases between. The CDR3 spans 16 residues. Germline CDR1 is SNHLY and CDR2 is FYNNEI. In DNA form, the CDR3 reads TGTGCCAGCAGTGAAATCGCCGGTCAGCCCTCCTACGAGCAGTACTTC. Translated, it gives CASSEIAGQPSYEQYF.

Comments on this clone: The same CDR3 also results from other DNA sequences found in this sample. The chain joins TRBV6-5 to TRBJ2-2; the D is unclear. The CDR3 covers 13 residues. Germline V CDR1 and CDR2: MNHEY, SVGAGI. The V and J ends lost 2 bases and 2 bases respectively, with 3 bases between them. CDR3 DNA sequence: TGTGCCAGCAGTTACGCTAACACCGGGGAGCTGTTTTTT. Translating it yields CASSYANTGELFF.

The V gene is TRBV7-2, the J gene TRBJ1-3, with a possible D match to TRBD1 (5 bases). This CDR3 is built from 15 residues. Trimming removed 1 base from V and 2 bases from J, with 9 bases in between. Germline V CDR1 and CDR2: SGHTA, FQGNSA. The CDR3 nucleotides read TGTGCCAGCAGCTTAGACCCAGGGACTGGAAACACCATATATTTT. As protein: CASSLDPGTGNTIYF.

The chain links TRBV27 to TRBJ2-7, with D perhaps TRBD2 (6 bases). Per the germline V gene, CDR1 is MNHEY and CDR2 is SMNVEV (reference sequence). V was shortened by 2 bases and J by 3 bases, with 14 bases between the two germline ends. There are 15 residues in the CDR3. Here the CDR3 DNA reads TGTGCCAGCAGTTTAGGGGGGACTGCTTACTACGAGCAGTACTTC. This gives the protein CASSLGGTAYYEQYF.

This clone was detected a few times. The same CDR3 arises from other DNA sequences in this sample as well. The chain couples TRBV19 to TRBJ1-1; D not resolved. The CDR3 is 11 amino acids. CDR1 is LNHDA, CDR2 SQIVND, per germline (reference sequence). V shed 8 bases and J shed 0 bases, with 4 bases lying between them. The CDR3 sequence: CASSVNTEAFF. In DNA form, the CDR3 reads TGTGCCAGTTCTGTGAACACTGAAGCTTTCTTT. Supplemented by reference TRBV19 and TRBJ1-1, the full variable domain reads DGGITQSPKYLFRKEGQNVTLSCEQNLNHDAMYWYRQDPGQGLRLIYYSQIVNDFQKGDIAEGYSVSREKKESFPLTVTSAQKNPTAFYLCASSVNTEAFFGQGTRLTVV.

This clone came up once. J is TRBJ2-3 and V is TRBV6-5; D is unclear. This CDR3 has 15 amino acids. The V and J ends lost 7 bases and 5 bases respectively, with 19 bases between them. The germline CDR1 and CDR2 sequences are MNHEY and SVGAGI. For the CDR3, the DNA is TGTGCCAGCACTGTTTCGGGCGACTCACTAGATACGCAGTATTTT. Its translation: CASTVSGDSLDTQYF.

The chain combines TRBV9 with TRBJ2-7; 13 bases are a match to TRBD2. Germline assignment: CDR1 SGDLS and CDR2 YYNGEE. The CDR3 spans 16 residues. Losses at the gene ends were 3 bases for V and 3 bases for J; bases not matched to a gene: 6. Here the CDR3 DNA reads TGTGCCAGCAGCGATGGACTAGCGGGAGACGTCTACGAGCAGTACTTC. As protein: CASSDGLAGDVYEQYF.

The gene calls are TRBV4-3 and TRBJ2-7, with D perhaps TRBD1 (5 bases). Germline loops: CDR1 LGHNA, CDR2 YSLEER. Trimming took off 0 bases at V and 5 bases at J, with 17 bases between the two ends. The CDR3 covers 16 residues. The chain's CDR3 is CASSQDARSEDNEQYF. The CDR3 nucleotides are TGCGCCAGCAGCCAAGATGCAAGGAGTGAGGACAACGAGCAGTACTTC.

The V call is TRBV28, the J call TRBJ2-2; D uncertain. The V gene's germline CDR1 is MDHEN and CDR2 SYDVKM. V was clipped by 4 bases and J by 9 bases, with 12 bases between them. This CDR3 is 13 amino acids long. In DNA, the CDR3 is TGTGCCAGCAGTTCGTCTGGGGAATGGGAGCTGTTTTTT. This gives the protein CASSSSGEWELFF.

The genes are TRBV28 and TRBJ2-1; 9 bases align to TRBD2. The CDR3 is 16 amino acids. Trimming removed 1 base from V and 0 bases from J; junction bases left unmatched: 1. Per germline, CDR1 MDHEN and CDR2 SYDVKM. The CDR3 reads CASSLFSGGSYNEQFF. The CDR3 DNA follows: TGTGCCAGCAGTTTATTTAGCGGGGGCTCCTACAATGAGCAGTTCTTC.

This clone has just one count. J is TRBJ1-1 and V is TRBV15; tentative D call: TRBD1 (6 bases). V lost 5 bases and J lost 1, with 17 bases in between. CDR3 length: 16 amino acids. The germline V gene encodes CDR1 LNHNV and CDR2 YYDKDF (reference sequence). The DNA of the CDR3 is TGTGCCACCAGCGGCAGACCTGGGACACCGAACACTGAAGCTTTCTTT. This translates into CATSGRPGTPNTEAFF. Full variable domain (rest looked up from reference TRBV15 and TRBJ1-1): DAMVIQNPRYQVTQFGKPVTLSCSQTLNHNVMYWYQQKSSQAPKLLFHYYDKDFNNEADTPDNFQSRRPNTSFCFLDIRSPGLGDTAMYLCATSGRPGTPNTEAFFGQGTRLTVV.